Listed below are T cell receptor beta chains from one sample, sequenced in a study of blood T cells in healthy people across ages. Via MiXCR, TCRdb re-called the 5' RACE reads, giving one row per CDR3 protein. The sample carries 1.5 million to 2 million distinct CDR3 sequences, 30% to 35% recorded once. Source material: blood. All receptors derive from a woman aged 25 to 39 in good health. Each CDR3 is given with its conserved first and last residue. The D gene is left open where the match is weak. The listing skips clone size in some rows; elsewhere it reads once, few, many or a size class.

few	TRBD1	TRBV27	TRBJ2-6	TGTGCCAGCAGGGTTGGGACAGGGTTGGTAGGGGCCAACGTCCTGACTTTC	CASRVGTGLVGANVLTF
.	.	TRBV9	TRBJ2-1	TGTGCCAGCAGCCCGGGGGTAGGGCATGTCAATGAGCAGTTCTTC	CASSPGVGHVNEQFF
.	TRBD2	TRBV7-8	TRBJ2-2	TGTGCCAGCAGCTTAGCGACTAGCTCTGGCACCGGGGAGCTGTTTTTT	CASSLATSSGTGELFF
few	.	TRBV7-2	TRBJ2-3	TGTGCCAGCAGCTTAGGGTGGTCCGGGGGACGATTAAGAGCAGATACGCAGTATTTT	CASSLGWSGGRLRADTQYF
few	.	TRBV11-2	TRBJ2-5	TGTGCCAGCAGCCAAGGTCCTAGATCCCAAGAGACCCAGTACTTC	CASSQGPRSQETQYF
few	.	TRBV20-1	TRBJ2-3	TGCAGTGCTAACAGAGGGAGATACCTGTTAACAGATACGCAGTATTTT	CSANRGRYLLTDTQYF
.	TRBD2	TRBV6-1	TRBJ2-1	TGTGCCAGCAGTGAAGTCACTAGCGACAATGAGCAGTTCTTC	CASSEVTSDNEQFF
.	.	TRBV28	TRBJ2-1	TGTGCCAGCAGTTTGGGACACCTCAAGGCCAATGAGCAGTTCTTC	CASSLGHLKANEQFF
many	TRBD1	TRBV20-1	TRBJ2-7	TGCAGTCTCATAGAGTGGGGGACAGGGGACGAGCAGTACTTC	CSLIEWGTGDEQYF
.	TRBD1	TRBV2	TRBJ1-5	TGTGCCAGCAGTCCAAGAGGACAGGGAGGCAATCAGCCCCAGCATTTT	CASSPRGQGGNQPQHF
.	.	TRBV4-1	TRBJ2-4	TGCGCCAGCAGCCAAGATGATCGGGAGAGGGTGGGACTAGCCAAAAACATTCAGTACTTC	CASSQDDRERVGLAKNIQYF
few	TRBD2	TRBV4-1	TRBJ2-5	TGCGCCAGCAGCCAAGTGTGGGGGGGCCAAGAGACCCAGTACTTC	CASSQVWGGQETQYF
many	TRBD1	TRBV29-1	TRBJ2-1	TGCAGCGTTCGGACAGGGGGGAACTCCTACAATGAGCAGTTCTTC	CSVRTGGNSYNEQFF
.	.	TRBV14	TRBJ2-1	TGTGCCAGCAGCAGAGGTCTGGGGCGGGACCTCAGGGTTGGGCAGTTCTTC	CASSRGLGRDLRVGQFF
.	.	TRBV20-1	TRBJ2-1	TGCAGTGCTAGAGATCCTAAAAGGGGGGCTGGCTCCTACAATGAGCAGTTCTTC	CSARDPKRGAGSYNEQFF
few	TRBD1	TRBV4-1	TRBJ2-7	TGCGCCAGCACCTCGACAGGGGACCACGAGCAGTACTTC	CASTSTGDHEQYF
.	TRBD1	TRBV29-1	TRBJ2-3	TGCAGCGGAACAGGGGGCCATGTAGATACGCAGTATTTT	CSGTGGHVDTQYF
.	TRBD2	TRBV6-2/TRBV6-3	TRBJ2-1	TGTGCCAGCTCACCCTACGGGGCGGGGGAGTCCTACAATGAGCAGTTCTTC	CASSPYGAGESYNEQFF
.	TRBD2	TRBV11-3	TRBJ2-1	TGTGCCAGCAGCTTAGGGGGCGGGGGGGCCAACAATGAGCAGTTCTTC	CASSLGGGGANNEQFF
.	.	TRBV3-1	TRBJ1-4	TGTGCCAGCAGCCAAGGAGGGGGGGTTGAAAAACTGTTTTTT	CASSQGGGVEKLFF
.	TRBD2	TRBV7-9	TRBJ2-5	TGTGCCAGCAGCTTAGGTCTAGCGGAGCAAGAGACCCAGTACTTC	CASSLGLAEQETQYF
.	TRBD1	TRBV3-1	TRBJ2-5	TGTGCCAGCAGCCCTGAGGAGACAGGGGCTTTGGAGACCCAGTACTTC	CASSPEETGALETQYF
.	.	TRBV5-1	TRBJ2-3	TGCGCCAGCAGCTTTCAGGCTCAGGATACGCAGTATTTT	CASSFQAQDTQYF
.	.	TRBV20-1	TRBJ1-1	TGCAGTGCTAGCCCAGGCGACCTCTTGAACACTGAAGCTTTCTTT	CSASPGDLLNTEAFF
many	TRBD2	TRBV29-1	TRBJ2-5	TGCAGCGTCTCCACCCGACTAGCGAAGACCCAGTACTTC	CSVSTRLAKTQYF
once	TRBD2	TRBV20-1	TRBJ2-7	TGCAGTACTATCTTTCTGACTAGCGGGAGTTACGAGCAGTACTTC	CSTIFLTSGSYEQYF
many	TRBD2	TRBV10-3	TRBJ2-7	TGTGCCTCTAGGACTAGCGGTGAGCAGTACTTC	CASRTSGEQYF
.	.	TRBV12-5	TRBJ2-2	TGTGCTAGTGTTCAGGGCAACACCGGGGAGCTGTTTTTT	CASVQGNTGELFF
.	TRBD2	TRBV7-9	TRBJ2-6	TGTGCCAGCAGCTTATCGGGACTAGCGGGACCTTCTGGGGCCAACGTCCTGACTTTC	CASSLSGLAGPSGANVLTF
many	.	TRBV4-1	TRBJ1-2	TGCGCCAGCAGCCAAGATACGGGCCTCAACTATGGCTACACCTTC	CASSQDTGLNYGYTF
.	.	TRBV5-5	TRBJ2-1	TGTGCCAGCAGCTATCGCCGGGATCTAGAGGCGCAGTTCTTC	CASSYRRDLEAQFF
.	TRBD1	TRBV20-1	TRBJ1-5	TGCAGTGCTAGAAAGGGGGCCGGGAATCAGCCCCAGCATTTT	CSARKGAGNQPQHF
.	TRBD1	TRBV29-1	TRBJ2-7	TGCAGCGTTGAGGGACAGGCGGCCTACGAGCAGTACTTC	CSVEGQAAYEQYF
.	.	TRBV6-2/TRBV6-3	TRBJ2-3	TGTGCCGGCAGCTCTAGGGTTGGAGATACGCAGTATTTT	CAGSSRVGDTQYF
.	.	TRBV21-1	TRBJ1-2	TGTGCCAGCAGCAAAGCGCGGCGGGAAGTTGTCTATGGCTACACCTTC	CASSKARREVVYGYTF
.	.	TRBV18	TRBJ1-2	TGTGCCAGCTCACCAGACGGGGGCCTATATGGCTACACCTTC	CASSPDGGLYGYTF
.	TRBD1	TRBV20-1	TRBJ2-3	TGCAGTGCCCGCGGGGACAGGGGCACAGATACGCAGTATTTT	CSARGDRGTDTQYF
.	.	TRBV28	TRBJ1-6	TGTGCCAGCAGTCCCTCGACAGGAAGCAATTCACCCCTCCACTTT	CASSPSTGSNSPLHF
few	.	TRBV3-1	TRBJ2-1	TGTGCCAGCAGCCAAGGTATAGCCCTCCCCTACAATGAGCAGTTCTTC	CASSQGIALPYNEQFF
few	.	TRBV15	TRBJ2-5	TGTGCCACCAGCAGAGGGTTGAGGGAGACCCAGTACTTC	CATSRGLRETQYF
few	.	TRBV12-3/TRBV12-4	TRBJ1-5	TGTGCCAGCAGTTTTCTTGGGACAAGTCAGCCCCAGCATTTT	CASSFLGTSQPQHF
few	.	TRBV29-1	TRBJ1-2	TGCAGCGTCGCCAGGGAAGCTAACTATGGCTACACCTTC	CSVAREANYGYTF
.	TRBD1	TRBV7-9	TRBJ1-1	TGTGCCAGCAGCCGGGACAGCATGAACACTGAAGCTTTCTTT	CASSRDSMNTEAFF
.	TRBD2	TRBV7-9	TRBJ2-7	TGTGCCAGCAGCTACGCGGGGGGGCGAATCTACGAGCAGTACTTC	CASSYAGGRIYEQYF
.	TRBD1	TRBV20-1	TRBJ2-7	TGCAGTGCCAGACCCGGGACAGTTCAACTCGAGCAGTACTTC	CSARPGTVQLEQYF
.	.	TRBV6-5	TRBJ1-2	TGTGCCAGCAGTCCCCCCCGGGGGGTGGTTAACTATGGCTACACCTTC	CASSPPRGVVNYGYTF
.	TRBD2	TRBV6-5	TRBJ2-7	TGTGCCAGCAGTCCCGCGGGACTAGCGGCCGAGCAGTACTTC	CASSPAGLAAEQYF
.	.	TRBV3-1	TRBJ2-5	TGTGCCAGCAGCACCCGGACAAACCAAGAGACCCAGTACTTC	CASSTRTNQETQYF
.	.	TRBV7-3	TRBJ2-5	TGTGCCAGCAGCTCCGGAACAACCTACGAGCGGTACTTC	CASSSGTTYERYF
few	TRBD2	TRBV20-1	TRBJ2-7	TGCAGTGCTCTCTCCGGGACTAGGGCCTACGAGCAGTACTTC	CSALSGTRAYEQYF
few	.	TRBV27	TRBJ2-7	TGTGCCAGCAGTTTATCCCCTCTTTGGGGGAGAAGGTCCTACGAGCAGTACTTC	CASSLSPLWGRRSYEQYF
.	TRBD2	TRBV5-1	TRBJ2-4	TGCGCCAGCAGCCTGCGGGTAGCGGGAGAGGACATTCAGTACTTC	CASSLRVAGEDIQYF
.	TRBD1	TRBV20-1	TRBJ1-5	TGCAGTGCGGACAGGGGACCCGGCAATCAGCCCCAGCATTTT	CSADRGPGNQPQHF
many	.	TRBV7-3	TRBJ2-3	TGTGCCAGCAGTTTGACTAACACAGATACGCAGTATTTT	CASSLTNTDTQYF